These T cell receptor beta chains were read from a single sample in a study of PD-L1 blockade in urothelial cancer. Method: immunoSEQ multiplex PCR; TCRdb's copy keeps in-frame clones and lacks some. The table records 29,000 or so clones, 80% to 90% of them present only once. Source: PBMCs, taken around atezolizumab (anti-PD-L1) treatment. These receptors all stem from a man aged 50 to 60 with urothelial cancer. Both conserved end residues are part of each CDR3. The order of the fields is V gene, J gene, clone size, D gene, CDR3 DNA, CDR3 protein. D genes are given only for firm matches. For some rows the clone size is stated as once, few or many, or as a class when expanded; others skip it.

TRBV6-1,TRBJ1-2,once,TRBD1,TGTGCCAGCAGTCGACAGGGATCTAACTATGGCTACACCTTC,CASSRQGSNYGYTF
TRBV18,TRBJ1-1,NA,TRBD1,TGTGCCAGCTCACAGGGACAGGGAAACACTGAAGCTTTCTTT,CASSQGQGNTEAFF
TRBV5-4,TRBJ2-1,once,NA,TGTGCCAGCAGCCCCGAGGTAGGATACGTGGATGAGCAGTTCTTC,CASSPEVGYVDEQFF
TRBV7-2,TRBJ2-3,NA,TRBD2,TGTGCCAGCAGCACAAAACTAGCGGGGTACACAGATACGCAGTATTTT,CASSTKLAGYTDTQYF
TRBV6-4,TRBJ1-1,NA,NA,TGTGCCAGCAAATCCTCCGGGGGAGGCACTGAAGCTTTCTTT,CASKSSGGGTEAFF
TRBV29-1,TRBJ1-1,NA,TRBD1,TGCAGCGTCCGACAGGGCGTGTTGAACACTGAAGCTTTCTTT,CSVRQGVLNTEAFF
TRBV7-2,TRBJ1-2,NA,NA,TGTGCCAGCAGCTTAGGGCTCGGGGACTATGGCTACACCTTC,CASSLGLGDYGYTF
TRBV7-9,TRBJ1-4,NA,NA,TGTGCCAGCAGCCAGGGAGGGAATGAAAAACTGTTTTTT,CASSQGGNEKLFF
TRBV7-9,TRBJ2-4,NA,TRBD2,TGTGCCAGCAGCTTATCTAGCGGGGGGGTCCGAGCCAAAAACATTCAGTACTTC,CASSLSSGGVRAKNIQYF
TRBV7-7,TRBJ2-5,NA,TRBD1,TGTGCCAGCAGCCCGGACAGGGGGCTGGGAGAGACCCAGTACTTC,CASSPDRGLGETQYF
TRBV6-5,TRBJ1-2,once,TRBD1,TGTGCCAGCAGGTGGGACAGGACCTCTTATGGCTACACCTTC,CASRWDRTSYGYTF
TRBV27,TRBJ1-5,NA,NA,TGTGCCAGCAGTTTATCGAGTACGGGAGCAATGCGGCCCCAGCATTTT,CASSLSSTGAMRPQHF
TRBV29-1,TRBJ2-2,NA,TRBD2,TGCAGCGTTTCTAGCGGGCCAGGGGAGCTGTTTTTT,CSVSSGPGELFF
TRBV11-2,TRBJ2-1,NA,TRBD2,TGTGCCAGCACCTTAGGCGGGAGGGCCGCTGAGCAGTTCTTC,CASTLGGRAAEQFF
TRBV5-4,TRBJ2-1,NA,NA,TGTGCCAGCAGCTTGGTTCCGGGAACTTACAATGAGCAGTTCTTC,CASSLVPGTYNEQFF
TRBV7-3,TRBJ2-6,NA,TRBD1,TGTGCCAGCAGCTTAATGGGGGCGGGACAGGGGATGAGTGGGGCCAACGTCCTGACTTTC,CASSLMGAGQGMSGANVLTF
TRBV29-1,TRBJ2-1,NA,TRBD2,TGCAGCGTTGAAGGACTAGCGAGAAATGAGCAGTTCTTC,CSVEGLARNEQFF
TRBV6-5,TRBJ2-3,NA,TRBD2,TGTGCCAGCAGTTACTCACCGGGACTAGCGGCAGATACGCAGTATTTT,CASSYSPGLAADTQYF
TRBV7-9,TRBJ1-2,NA,NA,TGTGCCAGCAGCCTACCCCTCCCCTATGGCTACACCTTC,CASSLPLPYGYTF
TRBV7-2,TRBJ2-5,few,NA,TGTGCCAGCAGCTTAGCACAGACAGGCCTCCAAGAGACCCAGTACTTC,CASSLAQTGLQETQYF
TRBV27,TRBJ2-1,once,TRBD2,TGTGCCAGCAGTCTAATGAGCGGGAGGGGAACCGTCGAGCAGTTCTTC,CASSLMSGRGTVEQFF
TRBV19,TRBJ2-3,NA,TRBD2,TGTGCCAGTAGTAAGGGTTCTAGCGGGAGTGCAGATACGCAGTATTTT,CASSKGSSGSADTQYF
TRBV7-2,TRBJ2-7,NA,TRBD1,TGTGCCAGCAGCGCCGGGACAGGGGTTCACGAGCAGTACTTC,CASSAGTGVHEQYF
TRBV12-5,TRBJ2-5,NA,NA,TGTGCTAGTGGTTTGCCAGGGGAGAGTGAGACCCAGTACTTC,CASGLPGESETQYF
TRBV5-6,TRBJ2-1,few,NA,TGTGCCAGCAGCGTCAGCGGTGAGCAGTTCTTC,CASSVSGEQFF
TRBV23-1,TRBJ2-3,NA,NA,TGCGCCGGATGGCCGGGCGGGGGCACAGATACGCAGTATTTT,CAGWPGGGTDTQYF
TRBV19,TRBJ2-5,NA,TRBD1,TGTGCCAGTAGTGCGAGACAGGGCCCACAAGAGACCCAGTACTTC,CASSARQGPQETQYF
TRBV5-6,TRBJ1-2,NA,NA,TGTGCCAGCAGCTTTCGGGAGAACTATGGCTACACCTTC,CASSFRENYGYTF
TRBV5-4,TRBJ1-2,few,NA,TGTGCCAGCAGCTTCCCCGACAATGGCTACACCTTC,CASSFPDNGYTF
TRBV18,TRBJ1-1,NA,NA,TGTGCCAGCTCACCTTGGGGGGGCCCGGACACTGAAGCTTTCTTT,CASSPWGGPDTEAFF